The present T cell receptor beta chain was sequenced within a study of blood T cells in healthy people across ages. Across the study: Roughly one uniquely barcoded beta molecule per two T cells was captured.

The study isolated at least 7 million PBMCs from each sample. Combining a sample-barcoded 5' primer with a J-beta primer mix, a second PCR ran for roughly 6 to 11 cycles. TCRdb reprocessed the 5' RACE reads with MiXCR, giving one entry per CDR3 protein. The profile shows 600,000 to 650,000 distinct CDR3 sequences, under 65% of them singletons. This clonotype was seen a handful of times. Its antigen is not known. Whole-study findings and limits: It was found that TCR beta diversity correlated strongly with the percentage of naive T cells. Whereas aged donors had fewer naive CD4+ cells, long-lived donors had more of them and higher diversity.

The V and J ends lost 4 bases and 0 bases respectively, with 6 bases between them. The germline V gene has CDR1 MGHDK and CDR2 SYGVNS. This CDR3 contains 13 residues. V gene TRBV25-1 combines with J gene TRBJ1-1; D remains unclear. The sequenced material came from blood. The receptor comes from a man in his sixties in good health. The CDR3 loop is CASSVGLNTEAFF. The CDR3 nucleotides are TGTGCCAGCAGTGTTGGGCTGAACACTGAAGCTTTCTTT.